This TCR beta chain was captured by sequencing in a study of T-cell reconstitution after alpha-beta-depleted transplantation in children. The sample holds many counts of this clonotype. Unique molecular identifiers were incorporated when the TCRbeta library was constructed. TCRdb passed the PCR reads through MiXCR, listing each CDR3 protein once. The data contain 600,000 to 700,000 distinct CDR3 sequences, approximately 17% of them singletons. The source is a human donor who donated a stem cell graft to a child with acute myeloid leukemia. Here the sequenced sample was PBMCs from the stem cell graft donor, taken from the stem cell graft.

CDR3 residues: CASSDPDSGYNYGYTF. CDR3 in DNA: TGTGCCAGCAGTGATCCTGACAGCGGATATAACTATGGCTACACCTTC. The rearrangement links TRBV6-1 to TRBJ1-2, with a weak D call TRBD1 (5 bases). V lost 3 bases and J 1 base, leaving 15 bases between the germline ends. There are 16 residues in the CDR3. CDR1 is MNHNS and CDR2 is SASEGT in the germline V gene.